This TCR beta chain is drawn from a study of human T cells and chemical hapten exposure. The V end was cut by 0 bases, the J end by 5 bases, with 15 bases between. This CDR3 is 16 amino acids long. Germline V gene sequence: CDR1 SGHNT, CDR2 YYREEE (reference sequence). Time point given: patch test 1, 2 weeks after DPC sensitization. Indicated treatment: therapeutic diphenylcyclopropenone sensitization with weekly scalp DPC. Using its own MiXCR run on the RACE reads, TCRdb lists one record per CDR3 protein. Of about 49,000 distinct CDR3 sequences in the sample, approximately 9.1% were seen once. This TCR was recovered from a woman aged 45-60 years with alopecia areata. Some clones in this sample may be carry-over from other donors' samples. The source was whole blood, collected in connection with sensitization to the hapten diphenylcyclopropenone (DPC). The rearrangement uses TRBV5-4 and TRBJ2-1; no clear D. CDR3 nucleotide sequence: TGTGCCAGCAGCTTGGACCGGGCAGTGATGCACAATGAGCAGTTCTTC. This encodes CASSLDRAVMHNEQFF.